What follows is one TCR beta chain and its context. No antigen is known for it. This sample is part of a study of beta chain features in type 1 diabetes. The CDR3 has 14 residues. Trimming stripped 8 bases from V and 2 bases from J, with 13 bases between. Germline CDR1 reads MNHEY; CDR2 reads SVGAGI. Every isolated RNA sample was fully reverse transcribed, so sequencing captured expressed TCRB transcripts. Read counts averaged approximately 3.5 million for samples of naive, central memory and regulatory T cells. Using immunoSEQ multiplex PCR, the repertoire was profiled, and TCRdb retains in-frame clones only, with some absent. The sample has some 660,000 clones, about 14% seen once. Staining for CD45RO/CCR7/CD25/CD127/CD95/CD27 allowed sorting of CD4+ naive, central memory, regulatory and stem cell-like memory cells. Purity exceeded 98% in all sorted populations. Findings of the study overall: Shortening of TCRB CDR3s, moderate but significant, appeared in all four CD4+ subsets of Type 1 diabetes patients.

The TCR sequence derives from a man in his late teens or twenties with type 1 diabetes. V and J are TRBV6-5 and TRBJ2-1, with D uncertain. The material sequenced was naive CD4+ T cells from blood. For the CDR3, the DNA is TGTGCCAGCCATACAGAGCGAACCTACAATGAGCAGTTCTTC. Residues: CASHTERTYNEQFF.